These 10 T cell receptor beta chains came from one sample sequenced in a study of T cell responses to AZD1222 COVID-19 vaccine. Here immunoSEQ multiplex PCR was the method, and the copy in TCRdb shows in-frame clones only, minus some. The data hold 90,000 to 150,000 clones, with about 85% observed a single time. Sequencing used peripheral blood, obtained on day 0 of AZD1222 vaccination. The origin of the receptors is an adult in good health.

The V and J genes are TRBV11-3 and TRBJ2-1; TRBD2 matches 8 bases. The CDR3 contains 13 residues. J gave up 12 bases and V 0 bases, and 4 bases lay outside the gene matches. CDR1 is SGHNT and CDR2 is YENEEA in the germline V gene. CDR3 bases: TGTGCCAGCAGCTTAGACGGGGGGGGCTGGCAGTTCTTC. This codes for CASSLDGGGWQFF.

The chain uses TRBV5-1 and TRBJ1-1; 7 bases fit TRBD1. With V trimmed by 6 bases and J by 1 base, 9 bases remained unmatched. CDR3 length: 15 amino acids. Germline V gene lookup returns CDR1 SGHRS and CDR2 YFSETQ. CDR3: CASKRGPDPNTEAFF. The CDR3 region has the DNA TGCGCCAGCAAGAGGGGGCCTGACCCGAACACTGAAGCTTTCTTT.

The V gene is TRBV19, the J gene TRBJ1-4, with 11 positions matching TRBD1. J gave up 8 bases and V 7 bases, and 9 bases lay outside the gene matches. The germline gives CDR1 LNHDA, CDR2 SQIVND (reference sequence). CDR3 length: 15 amino acids. CDR3 in DNA: TGTGCCAGTACCCGCCCCGGGACAGGGGGGGAAAAACTGTTTTTT. Protein product: CASTRPGTGGEKLFF.

This clone has a single count. The rearrangement joins TRBV18 to TRBJ1-1, with 11 bases identical to TRBD1. J lost 1 base, V lost 0 bases, and 1 base had no gene match. Germline lookup yields CDR1 KGHSH and CDR2 LQKENI. The CDR3 length is 16 residues. The CDR3 sequence is CASSPPGQGGNTEAFF. The CDR3 DNA sequence: TGTGCCAGCTCACCACCGGGACAGGGGGGGAACACTGAAGCTTTCTTT.

The chain is built from TRBV11-2 and TRBJ2-1, with TRBD2 identical over 7 bases. This CDR3 has 15 residues. Germline V CDR1 and CDR2: SGHAT, FQNNGV. V dropped 1 base and J dropped 6; count of bases not matched to a gene: 6. CDR3 protein: CASSLVGGGPNEQFF. The CDR3 nucleotides read TGTGCCAGCAGCTTAGTTGGGGGAGGGCCCAATGAGCAGTTCTTC.

The gene calls are TRBV30 and TRBJ2-7; D gene ambiguous. This CDR3 is built from 13 residues. V lost 0 bases to trimming and J lost 6 bases, with 12 bases between them. In germline, CDR1 is GTSNPN, CDR2 SVGIG (reference sequence). The CDR3 DNA reads TGTGCCTGGAGTGTCGCCAGGAGAGGCGAGCAGTACTTC. Its protein product is CAWSVARRGEQYF.

V usage is TRBV24-1 and J usage is TRBJ1-5; D perhaps matches TRBD1 (6 bases). CDR1 is KGHDR, CDR2 SFDVKD, per germline. This CDR3 spans 15 amino acids. V lost 4 bases to trimming and J lost 4 bases, with 13 bases between them. The CDR3 sequence is CATSDPGQPNQPQHF. In DNA, the CDR3 is TGTGCCACCAGTGACCCTGGACAGCCGAATCAGCCCCAGCATTTT.

The V call is TRBV18, the J call TRBJ2-1, with 10 bases lining up with TRBD2. Trimming at V came to 4 bases and at J to 5 bases, leaving 2 bases not matched to a gene. Germline V gene data show CDR1 as KGHSH and CDR2 as LQKENI. The CDR3 contains 14 residues. The CDR3 spells CASSRLAGDNEQFF. Written as DNA, the CDR3 is TGTGCCAGCTCACGACTAGCGGGTGACAATGAGCAGTTCTTC.

The chain employs TRBV28 and TRBJ1-6; no clear D gene. The CDR3 contains 14 residues. Germline V lookup: CDR1 MDHEN, CDR2 SYDVKM. Trimming left V 8 bases short and J 10 bases short, with 18 bases between. The CDR3 sequence: CASAPPGVGSPLHF. CDR3 sequence (DNA): TGTGCCAGCGCTCCCCCCGGGGTAGGGTCACCCCTCCACTTT.

The rearrangement uses TRBV5-4 and TRBJ2-3; a weak D match, TRBD1 (5 bases). Trimming cost V 0 bases and J 4 bases, with 12 bases left between them. Germline loops: CDR1 SGHNT, CDR2 YYREEE (reference sequence). The length of the CDR3 is 15 residues. CDR3 region: CASSLEIVGADTQYF. The CDR3 nucleotides are TGTGCCAGCAGCTTGGAAATAGTAGGGGCAGATACGCAGTATTTT.